This entry concerns a single T cell receptor (beta chain). The sample belongs to a study of blood T cell repertoires in COVID-19. In the study overall: The United States, Italy and Spain supplied acute and convalescent COVID-19 samples. From T cells, B-cell-depleted T cells, or PBMCs came the material, which was cDNA or gDNA.

As originally analysed: Researchers report that nucleated cell counts were estimated from reference gene primer amplification. Profiled with immunoSEQ multiplex PCR; TCRdb holds only in-frame clones, not every one. V and J calls and clone size are copied from that table; D and trimming were computed from the DNA. The table shows over 70,000 clones, with about three quarters occurring only once. CDR1 and CDR2 from the germline V gene are SGHAT and FQNNGV. The CDR3 has 16 residues. The trim removed 0 bases at V and 3 bases at J, leaving 7 bases unmatched. The specimen sequenced was peripheral blood. The receptor comes from a woman older than 75 with active or convalescent COVID-19. This chain links TRBV11-2 with TRBJ2-7, with 8 nucleotides matching TRBD1. CDR3: CASSLDSHGQGYEQYF. DNA of the CDR3: TGTGCCAGCAGCTTAGATTCACACGGACAGGGCTACGAGCAGTACTTC.